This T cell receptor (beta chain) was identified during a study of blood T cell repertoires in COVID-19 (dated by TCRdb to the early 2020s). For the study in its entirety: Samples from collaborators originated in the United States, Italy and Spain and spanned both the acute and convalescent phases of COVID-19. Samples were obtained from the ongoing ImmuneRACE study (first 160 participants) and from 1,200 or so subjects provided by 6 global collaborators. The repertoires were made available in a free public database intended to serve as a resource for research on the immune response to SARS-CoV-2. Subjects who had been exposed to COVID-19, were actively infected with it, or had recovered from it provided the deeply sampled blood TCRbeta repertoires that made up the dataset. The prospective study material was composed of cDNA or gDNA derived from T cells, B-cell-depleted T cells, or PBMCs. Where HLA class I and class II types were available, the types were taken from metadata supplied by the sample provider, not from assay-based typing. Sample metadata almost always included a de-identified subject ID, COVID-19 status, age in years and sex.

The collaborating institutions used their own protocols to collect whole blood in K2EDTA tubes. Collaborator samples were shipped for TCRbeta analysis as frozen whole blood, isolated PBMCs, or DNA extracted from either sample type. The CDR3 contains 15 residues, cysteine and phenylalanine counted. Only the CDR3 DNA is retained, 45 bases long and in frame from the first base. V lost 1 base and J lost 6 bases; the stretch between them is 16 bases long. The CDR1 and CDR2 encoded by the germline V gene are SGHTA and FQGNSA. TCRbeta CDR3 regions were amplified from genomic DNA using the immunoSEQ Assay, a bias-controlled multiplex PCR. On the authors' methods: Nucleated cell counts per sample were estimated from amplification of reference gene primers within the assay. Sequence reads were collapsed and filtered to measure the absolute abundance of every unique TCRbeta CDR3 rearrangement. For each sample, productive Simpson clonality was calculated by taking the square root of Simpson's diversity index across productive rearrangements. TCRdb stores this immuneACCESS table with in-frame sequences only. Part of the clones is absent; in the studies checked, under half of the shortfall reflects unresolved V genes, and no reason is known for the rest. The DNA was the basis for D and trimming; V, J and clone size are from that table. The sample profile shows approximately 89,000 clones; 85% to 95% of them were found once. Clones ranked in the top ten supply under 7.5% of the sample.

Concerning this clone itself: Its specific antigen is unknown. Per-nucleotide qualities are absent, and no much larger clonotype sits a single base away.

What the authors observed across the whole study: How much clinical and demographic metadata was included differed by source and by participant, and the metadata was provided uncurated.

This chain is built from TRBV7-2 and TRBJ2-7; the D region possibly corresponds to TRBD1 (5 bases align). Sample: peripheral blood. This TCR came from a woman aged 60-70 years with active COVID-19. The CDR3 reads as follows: CASSLGRQGSLEQYF. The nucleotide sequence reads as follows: TGTGCCAGCAGCTTAGGGCGCCAGGGATCCCTCGAGCAGTACTTC.